These 8 T cell receptor beta chains share one sample of origin, sequenced in a study of blood T cell repertoires in COVID-19. Sequencing used immunoSEQ multiplex PCR; TCRdb keeps in-frame clones, though not all of them. This sample has approximately 140,000 clones; over 70% occur once, and the top ten carry over 9.5%. The specimen was peripheral blood. Every receptor here comes from a man aged 55 to 70 with active or convalescent COVID-19.

This chain links TRBV4-1 with TRBJ2-3; TRBD2 agrees at 12 bases. CDR3 length: 16 residues. V shed 2 bases and J 4 bases; nucleotides not matched to a gene: 4. The germline gives CDR1 MGHRA, CDR2 YSYEKL. In DNA form, the CDR3 reads TGCGCCAGCAGCCAACGGACTAGCGGGATGCCAGATACGCAGTATTTT. Amino acids: CASSQRTSGMPDTQYF.

The gene calls are TRBV6-5 and TRBJ2-5, with 9 bases identical to TRBD2. V was clipped by 5 bases and J by 4 bases; unmatched bases: 2. The CDR3 consists of 13 residues. The V gene's germline CDR1 is MNHEY and CDR2 SVGAGI. CDR3 nucleotide sequence: TGTGCCAGCAGTCGAGCGGGAGGAGAGACCCAGTACTTC. Amino acid sequence: CASSRAGGETQYF.

The rearrangement uses TRBV10-1 and TRBJ2-7, with 10 bases matching TRBD2. CDR1 is WNHNN, CDR2 SYGVQD, per germline (reference sequence). Unmatched junction bases numbered 20, after V lost 0 bases and J lost 0 bases. The CDR3 sequence is 22 residues long. CDR3 loop: CASSESKIRASGRGASSYEQYF. The CDR3 DNA sequence: TGCGCCAGCAGTGAGTCGAAAATCCGGGCTAGCGGGAGAGGGGCTAGCTCCTACGAGCAGTACTTC.

The chain couples TRBV3-1 (or the pseudogene TRBV3-2) to TRBJ2-4, with TRBD2 identical over 11 bases. The J segment lost 7 bases and the V segment lost 4 bases, leaving 9 bases of the junction unmatched. The germline V gene encodes CDR1 LGHDT and CDR2 YNNKEL (reference sequence). The length of the CDR3 is 16 residues. The CDR3 nucleotides are TGTGCCAGCAGCCGAAAAACTAGCGGGAGTGCGAACATTCAGTACTTC. Translation: CASSRKTSGSANIQYF.

V usage is TRBV3-1 (or the pseudogene TRBV3-2) and J usage is TRBJ1-6, with D hard to call. There are 16 residues in the CDR3. Germline CDR1 and CDR2: LGHDT and YNNKEL (reference sequence). Trimming removed 4 bases at V and 0 bases at J, with 10 bases between. The CDR3 nucleotides read TGTGCCAGCAGCCTACTAGGGAGCTCCTATAATTCACCCCTCCACTTT. Its translation is CASSLLGSSYNSPLHF.

This rearrangement joins TRBV4-1 to TRBJ2-2; D unresolved. The CDR3 is 12 amino acids. Trimming took off 1 base at V and 5 bases at J, with 2 bases between the two ends. Germline assignment: CDR1 MGHRA and CDR2 YSYEKL. CDR3: CASSQVTGELFF. In DNA form, the CDR3 reads TGCGCCAGCAGCCAAGTAACCGGGGAGCTGTTTTTT.

This rearrangement joins TRBV30 to TRBJ2-5, with TRBD1 matching over 7 bases. Germline V CDR1 and CDR2: GTSNPN, SVGIG (reference sequence). The CDR3 extends over 13 amino acids. Trimming cost V 2 bases and J 6 bases; bases outside gene matches: 6. The CDR3 sequence: CAWSSRGRKTQYF. As DNA, the CDR3 is TGTGCCTGGAGTTCGAGGGGGCGAAAGACCCAGTACTTC.

V usage is TRBV14 and J usage is TRBJ1-2, with a weak D call TRBD1 (5 bases). This CDR3 is built from 14 residues. Germline V gives CDR1 SGHDN, CDR2 FVKESK. The germline V and J ends were trimmed by 5 bases and 7 bases, with 17 bases remaining between them. CDR3 in amino acids: CASSMGRRAGGYTF. DNA for the CDR3: TGTGCCAGCAGCATGGGACGCCGAGCGGGTGGCTACACCTTC.